This T cell receptor beta chain was recovered during a study of blood T cell repertoires in COVID-19. Background on the study: Some COVID-19 samples were acute and others convalescent; all came from the United States, Italy and Spain.

In the study's own analysis: Amplified reference gene primers provided the basis for estimating nucleated cell counts. Sequenced by immunoSEQ multiplex PCR; TCRdb stores in-frame clones only, minus some. V, J and clone size were drawn from that table, and D and trimming were deduced from the DNA. The sample lists approximately 260,000 clones, roughly 87% occurring once. V lost 4 bases and J 3 bases, leaving 7 bases between the germline ends. The CDR3 is 11 residues long. The V gene's germline CDR1 is SQVTM and CDR2 ANQGSEA. Source material: peripheral blood. This chain connects TRBV29-1 to TRBJ2-7; possible D gene TRBD2, 5 bases. This sequence originates from a woman between 35 and 50 years old who had recovered from COVID-19. CDR3 residues: CSVGSGYEQYV. The CDR3 bases are TGCAGCGTTGGAAGCGGCTACGAGCAGTACGTC.